These 20 T cell receptor beta chains were all obtained from the same sample, sequenced in a study of blood T cell repertoires in COVID-19. Clones were read by immunoSEQ multiplex PCR, and TCRdb kept only the in-frame ones, dropping some. The data contain about 40,000 clones, 60% to 80% of them singletons. The sequenced sample was peripheral blood. The receptor source for this set is a woman older than 75 with acute or convalescent COVID-19.

In this sample, this clone turned up a few times. This chain connects TRBV6-5 to TRBJ1-6; perhaps TRBD1 as D (6 bases). Germline values: CDR1 MNHEY, CDR2 SVGAGI. This CDR3 region has 14 residues. Trimming stripped 0 bases from V and 10 bases from J, with 10 bases between. The CDR3 spells CASSYSTGGSPLHF. In nucleotides, the CDR3 is TGTGCCAGCAGTTACTCGACGGGGGGCTCACCCCTCCACTTT.

This chain connects TRBV3-1 (or the pseudogene TRBV3-2) to TRBJ1-4; the match to TRBD1 covers 9 bases. This CDR3 contains 14 residues. Germline V lookup: CDR1 LGHDT, CDR2 YNNKEL (reference sequence). With 7 bases clipped from V and 8 bases from J, the junction kept 8 bases outside the gene matches. The CDR3 reads CASIGTGFREKLFF. The DNA of the CDR3 is TGTGCCAGCATCGGGACAGGGTTTAGGGAAAAACTGTTTTTT.

This chain joins TRBV5-5 and TRBJ1-2; a weak D match, TRBD1 (5 bases). The CDR3 sequence is 13 residues long. Germline CDR1 SGHKS, CDR2 YYEKEE (reference sequence). V lost 4 bases and J 5 bases, leaving 12 bases between the germline ends. CDR3 amino acids: CASSNSGGYGYTF. The CDR3 nucleotides are TGTGCCAGCAGCAATAGTGGGGGGTATGGCTACACCTTC.

The chain has TRBV5-1 and TRBJ1-3; maybe TRBD1 (6 bases). Germline loops: CDR1 SGHRS, CDR2 YFSETQ. The CDR3 is made up of 16 amino acids. V lost 1 base to trimming and J lost 1 base, with 12 bases between them. This CDR3 reads CASSLTGGRSGNTIYF. CDR3 sequence (DNA): TGCGCCAGCAGCTTGACGGGGGGCAGATCTGGAAACACCATATATTTT.

The rearrangement links TRBV5-1 to TRBJ1-1; possibly TRBD1 for D (6 bases). The CDR3 is 17 residues long. Per germline, CDR1 SGHRS and CDR2 YFSETQ. The V end lost 5 bases, the J end lost 0 bases, and 20 bases lay between the germline ends. In DNA, the CDR3 is TGCGCCAGCAGAATTGGACAGCCGGGTATCATGAACACTGAAGCTTTCTTT. This sequence encodes CASRIGQPGIMNTEAFF.

V usage is TRBV7-2 and J usage is TRBJ2-1, with 10 bases fitting TRBD1. The CDR3 runs to 16 residues. Germline lookup yields CDR1 SGHTA and CDR2 FQGNSA. J lost 4 bases, V lost 3 bases, and 6 bases had no gene match. Here the CDR3 DNA reads TGTGCCAGCAGCTTGAATGACAGGGGGCCATACAATGAGCAGTTCTTC. Protein product: CASSLNDRGPYNEQFF.

This chain uses TRBV9 with TRBJ2-3; possible D gene TRBD1, 6 bases. V lost 0 bases, J lost 0 bases, and 14 bases lay in between. Germline V gene sequence: CDR1 SGDLS, CDR2 YYNGEE. CDR3 size: 17 residues. CDR3 sequence reads: CASSVAPTGSSTDTQYF. The CDR3 DNA follows: TGTGCCAGCAGCGTAGCCCCGACAGGCTCTAGCACAGATACGCAGTATTTT. Filled out from reference TRBV9 and TRBJ2-3, the complete variable domain reads DSGVTQTPKHLITATGQRVTLRCSPRSGDLSVYWYQQSLDQGLQFLIQYYNGEERAKGNILERFSAQQFPDLHSELNLSSLELGDSALYFCASSVAPTGSSTDTQYFGPGTRLTVL.

V is TRBV6-1 and J is TRBJ1-2; maybe TRBD1 (5 bases). CDR3 length: 11 amino acids. Per the germline V gene, CDR1 is MNHNS and CDR2 is SASEGT. Deletions cut 3 bases from V and 7 bases from J, with 6 bases between. The CDR3 DNA sequence: TGTGCCAGCAGTGAGACAGCTGGCTACACCTTC. This gives the protein CASSETAGYTF.

The chain combines TRBV5-1 with TRBJ1-2, with a possible D match to TRBD1 (5 bases). Trimming shortened V by 0 bases and J by 6 bases, and 9 bases separated the two germline ends. Germline values: CDR1 SGHRS, CDR2 YFSETQ. The CDR3 covers 13 residues. The CDR3 reads CASSLVQGHGYTF. The CDR3 DNA reads TGCGCCAGCAGCTTGGTTCAGGGCCATGGCTACACCTTC.

The chain links TRBV7-2 to TRBJ1-6; D unclear. The CDR3 contains 14 residues. The ends were cut back, 1 base at V and 7 bases at J, with 8 bases in the middle. Germline V gene data show CDR1 as SGHTA and CDR2 as FQGNSA. CDR3 coding DNA: TGTGCCAGCAGCTTAGGAGATCGGAATTCACCCCTCCACTTT. Translation: CASSLGDRNSPLHF.

CDR3 in DNA: TGTGCCAGCAGCTTGTACAGGGGAAGAAATGAGCAGTTCTTC. Translation: CASSLYRGRNEQFF. This chain connects TRBV3-1 (or the pseudogene TRBV3-2) to TRBJ2-1, with 7 nucleotides matching TRBD1. The CDR3 covers 14 residues. V was clipped by 5 bases and J by 7 bases; unmatched bases: 8. CDR1 LGHDT and CDR2 YNNKEL come from the germline V gene (reference sequence).

This clone was counted a few times. The chain recombines TRBV15 with TRBJ2-3; D not certain. Germline loops: CDR1 LNHNV, CDR2 YYDKDF (reference sequence). The CDR3 runs 13 residues. The germline V and J ends were trimmed by 0 bases and 7 bases, with 8 bases remaining between them. The CDR3 DNA follows: TGTGCCACCAGCAGAGAGGGCGCGTATACGCAGTATTTT. This translates into CATSREGAYTQYF.

The chain combines TRBV3-1 (or the pseudogene TRBV3-2) with TRBJ2-1, with 10 bases matching TRBD2. The CDR3 runs 15 residues. Germline CDR1 and CDR2: LGHDT and YNNKEL (reference sequence). Trimming cost V 3 bases and J 7 bases; bases outside gene matches: 6. The CDR3 DNA reads as TGTGCCAGCAGCCACGCAGCGGGAGGGAATAATGAGCAGTTCTTC. Translating it yields CASSHAAGGNNEQFF.

The chain employs TRBV6-1 and TRBJ2-1; D may be TRBD1 (6 bases). The CDR3 loop spans 14 amino acids. In germline, CDR1 is MNHNS, CDR2 SASEGT. Trimming shortened V by 3 bases and J by 8 bases, and 14 bases separated the two germline ends. The CDR3, as DNA: TGTGCCAGCAGTGAGGGGGCAGGATTCTATGAGCAGTTCTTC. Its translation is CASSEGAGFYEQFF.

This clone was observed a few times. The genes are TRBV30 and TRBJ2-3; no firm D call. CDR3 size: 12 residues. Trimming shortened V by 0 bases and J by 9 bases, and 10 bases separated the two germline ends. Germline V gene sequence: CDR1 GTSNPN, CDR2 SVGIG (reference sequence). CDR3 sequence (DNA): TGTGCCTGGAGTGTACGAGTTACCACGCAGTATTTT. This sequence encodes CAWSVRVTTQYF. The entire variable domain, with the rest obtained from reference TRBV30 and TRBJ2-3, is as follows: SQTIHQWPATLVQPVGSPLSLECTVEGTSNPNLYWYRQAAGRGLQLLFYSVGIGQISSEVPQNLSASRPQDRQFILSSKKLLLSDSGFYLCAWSVRVTTQYFGPGTRLTVL.

The chain has TRBV6-5 and TRBJ1-5, with D maybe TRBD1 (6 bases). Germline V lookup: CDR1 MNHEY, CDR2 SVGAGI. This CDR3 is 15 amino acids long. Trimming removed 6 bases from V and 2 bases from J, with 14 bases in between. In nucleotides, the CDR3 is TGTGCCAGCAGGGAGAGGGGGTTTGGCAATCAGCCCCAGCATTTT. Protein: CASRERGFGNQPQHF.

The V and J genes are TRBV4-3 and TRBJ1-4; 7 bases map to TRBD1. Per germline, CDR1 LGHNA and CDR2 YSLEER. The CDR3 is made up of 16 amino acids. The V and J ends lost 2 bases and 8 bases, in that order; junction bases with no gene match: 11. Written as DNA, the CDR3 is TGCGCCAGCAGCCAAAATAACAGGGGCCGGGGGGAAAAACTGTTTTTT. It translates to CASSQNNRGRGEKLFF.

This rearrangement joins TRBV27 to TRBJ1-1, with D possibly TRBD1 on 6 matching bases. The CDR3 sequence is 16 residues long. Germline V gene lookup returns CDR1 MNHEY and CDR2 SMNVEV (reference sequence). Between the trimmed V and J ends, which lost 2 bases and 4 bases, there was a span of 17 bases. DNA of the CDR3: TGTGCCAGCAGTTTAAGGGGGACACCGTGGGCCACTGAAGCTTTCTTT. Translation gives CASSLRGTPWATEAFF.

The rearrangement uses TRBV6-5 and TRBJ1-3; no firm D call. There are 13 residues in the CDR3. From germline, CDR1 is MNHEY and CDR2 SVGAGI. V was shortened by 4 bases and J by 3 bases, with 7 bases between the two germline ends. In nucleotides, the CDR3 is TGTGCCAGCAGTTTATCCTATGGAAACACCATATATTTT. This sequence encodes CASSLSYGNTIYF.

The DNA of the CDR3 is TGTGCCAGCAGCGGGAGGGGATATGAGCAGTTCTTC. Its translation is CASSGRGYEQFF. V gene TRBV7-3 combines with J gene TRBJ2-1, with TRBD2 identical over 7 bases. CDR1 is SGHTA, CDR2 FQGTGA, per germline. CDR3 length equals 12 residues. The ends lost 5 bases at V and 8 bases at J; junction bases unmatched: 3.